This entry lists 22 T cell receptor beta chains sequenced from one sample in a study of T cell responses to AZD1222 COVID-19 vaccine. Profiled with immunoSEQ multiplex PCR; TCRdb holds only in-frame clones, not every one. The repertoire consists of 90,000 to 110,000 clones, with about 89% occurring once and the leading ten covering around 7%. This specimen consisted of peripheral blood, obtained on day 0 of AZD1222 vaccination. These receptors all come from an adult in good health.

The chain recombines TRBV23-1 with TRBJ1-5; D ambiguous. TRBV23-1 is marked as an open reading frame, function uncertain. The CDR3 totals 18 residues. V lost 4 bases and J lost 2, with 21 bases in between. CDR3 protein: CASSLPGQTSQGNQPQHF. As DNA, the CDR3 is TGCGCCAGCAGTCTTCCGGGCCAGACCAGTCAAGGCAATCAGCCCCAGCATTTT.

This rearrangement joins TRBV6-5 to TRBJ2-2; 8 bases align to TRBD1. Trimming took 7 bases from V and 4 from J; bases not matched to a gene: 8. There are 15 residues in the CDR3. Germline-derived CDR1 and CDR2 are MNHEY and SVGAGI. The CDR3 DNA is TGTGCCAGCACCCTAACAGGGGGAGGCACCGGGGAGCTGTTTTTT. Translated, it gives CASTLTGGGTGELFF.

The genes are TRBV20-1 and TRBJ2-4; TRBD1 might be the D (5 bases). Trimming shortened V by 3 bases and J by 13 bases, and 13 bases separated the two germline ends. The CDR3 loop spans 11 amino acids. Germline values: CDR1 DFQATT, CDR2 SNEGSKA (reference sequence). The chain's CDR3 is CSASTGPSQYF. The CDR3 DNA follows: TGCAGTGCTAGTACAGGCCCCTCCCAGTACTTC.

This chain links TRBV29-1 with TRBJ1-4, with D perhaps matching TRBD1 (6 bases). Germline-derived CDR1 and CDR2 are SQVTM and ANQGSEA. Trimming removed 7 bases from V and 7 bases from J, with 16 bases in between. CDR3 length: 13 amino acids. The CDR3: CSAEGGLGEKLFF. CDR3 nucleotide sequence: TGCAGCGCTGAGGGGGGGTTAGGTGAAAAACTGTTTTTT.

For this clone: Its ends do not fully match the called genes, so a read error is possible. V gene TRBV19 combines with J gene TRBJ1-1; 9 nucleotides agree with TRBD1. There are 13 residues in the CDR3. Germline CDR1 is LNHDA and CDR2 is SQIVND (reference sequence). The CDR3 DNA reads TGTGCCAGTAGTCCTCAGGGGACAGGGATGATTAACTTT. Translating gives CASSPQGTGMINF. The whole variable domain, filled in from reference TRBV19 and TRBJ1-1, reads DGGITQSPKYLFRKEGQNVTLSCEQNLNHDAMYWYRQDPGQGLRLIYYSQIVNDFQKGDIAEGYSVSREKKESFPLTVTSAQKNPTAFYLCASSPQGTGMINFGQGTRLTVV.

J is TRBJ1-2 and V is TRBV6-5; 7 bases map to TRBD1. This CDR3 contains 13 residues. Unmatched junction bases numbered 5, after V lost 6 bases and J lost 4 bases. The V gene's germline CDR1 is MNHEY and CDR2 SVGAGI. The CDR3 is CASSLGDSYGYTF. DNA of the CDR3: TGTGCCAGCAGCTTAGGGGACAGCTATGGCTACACCTTC.

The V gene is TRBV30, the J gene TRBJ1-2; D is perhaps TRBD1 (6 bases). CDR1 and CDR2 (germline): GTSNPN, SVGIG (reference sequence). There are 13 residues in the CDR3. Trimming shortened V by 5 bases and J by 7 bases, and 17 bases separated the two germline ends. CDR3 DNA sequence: TGTGCCTGGGGCTGGGGGGCGCAGGGTGGCTACACCTTC. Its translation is CAWGWGAQGGYTF.

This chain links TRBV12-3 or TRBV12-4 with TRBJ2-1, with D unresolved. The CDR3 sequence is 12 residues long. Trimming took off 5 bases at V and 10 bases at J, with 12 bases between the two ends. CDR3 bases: TGTGCCAGCAGTAACCAGCTCCGCGAGCAGTTCTTC. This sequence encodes CASSNQLREQFF.

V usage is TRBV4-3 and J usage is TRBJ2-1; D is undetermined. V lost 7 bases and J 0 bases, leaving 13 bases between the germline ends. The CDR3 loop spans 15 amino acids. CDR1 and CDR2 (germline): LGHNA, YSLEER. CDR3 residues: CASKETRSSYNEQFF. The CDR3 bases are TGCGCCAGCAAGGAGACCCGCAGCTCCTACAATGAGCAGTTCTTC.

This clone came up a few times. CDR3 bases: TGCAGCGTGGAGGGGGGGAAGGGCGTAGATACGCAGTATTTT. Translating it yields CSVEGGKGVDTQYF. The chain recombines TRBV29-1 with TRBJ2-3; D is perhaps TRBD2 (7 bases). This CDR3 is 14 amino acids long. Germline CDR1 is SQVTM and CDR2 is ANQGSEA. V lost 6 bases to trimming and J lost 5 bases, with 18 bases between them.

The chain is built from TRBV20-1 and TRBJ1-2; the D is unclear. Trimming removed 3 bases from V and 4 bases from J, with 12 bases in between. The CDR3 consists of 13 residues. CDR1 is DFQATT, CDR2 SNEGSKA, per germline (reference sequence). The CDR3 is CSASTEAIYGYTF. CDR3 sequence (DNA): TGCAGTGCTAGTACAGAGGCCATCTATGGCTACACCTTC.

CDR3 sequence reads: CASGPGLANEQYF. The CDR3 DNA reads TGTGCCAGCGGACCGGGACTAGCCAACGAGCAGTACTTC. The chain couples TRBV7-2 to TRBJ2-7; 9 bases line up with TRBD2. This CDR3 region has 13 residues. In germline, CDR1 is SGHTA, CDR2 FQGNSA. J was trimmed by 5 bases and V by 8 bases; bases with no gene match: 7.

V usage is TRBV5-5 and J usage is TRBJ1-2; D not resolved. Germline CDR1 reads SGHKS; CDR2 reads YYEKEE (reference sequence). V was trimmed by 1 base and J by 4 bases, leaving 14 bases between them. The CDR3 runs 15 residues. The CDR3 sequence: CASSLISRSVYGYTF. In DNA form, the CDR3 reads TGTGCCAGCAGCTTGATCTCTCGGTCGGTCTATGGCTACACCTTC. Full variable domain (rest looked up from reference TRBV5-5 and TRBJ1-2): DAGVTQSPTHLIKTRGQQVTLRCSPISGHKSVSWYQQVLGQGPQFIFQYYEKEERGRGNFPDRFSARQFPNYSSELNVNALLLGDSALYLCASSLISRSVYGYTFGSGTRLTVV.

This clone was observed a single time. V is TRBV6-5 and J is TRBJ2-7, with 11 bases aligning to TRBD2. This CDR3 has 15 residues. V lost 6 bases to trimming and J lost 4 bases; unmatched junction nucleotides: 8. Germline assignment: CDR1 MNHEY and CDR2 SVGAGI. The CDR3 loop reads CASRSTGTSGYEQYF. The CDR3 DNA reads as TGTGCCAGCAGGTCCACCGGGACTAGCGGATACGAGCAGTACTTC.

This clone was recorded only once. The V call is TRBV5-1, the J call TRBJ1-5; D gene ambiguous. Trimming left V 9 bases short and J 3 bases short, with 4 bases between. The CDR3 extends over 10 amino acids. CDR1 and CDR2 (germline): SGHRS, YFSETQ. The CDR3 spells CATINQPQHF. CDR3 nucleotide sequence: TGCGCCACCATCAATCAGCCCCAGCATTTT.

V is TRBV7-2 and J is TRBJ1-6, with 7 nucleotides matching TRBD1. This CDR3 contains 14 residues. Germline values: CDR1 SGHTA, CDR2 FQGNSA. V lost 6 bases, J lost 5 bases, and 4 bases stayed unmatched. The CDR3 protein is CASRQGTHNSPLHF. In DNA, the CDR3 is TGTGCCAGCAGACAGGGGACCCATAATTCACCCCTCCACTTT.

CDR3 DNA: TGTGCCAGCAGCCGATCTGAAATGGGGGGAGCTAACACCGGGGAGCTGTTTTTT. This codes for CASSRSEMGGANTGELFF. The rearrangement uses TRBV11-3 and TRBJ2-2, with D possibly matching TRBD2 (6 bases). The CDR3 length is 18 residues. Germline V gene data show CDR1 as SGHNT and CDR2 as YENEEA. V was pared by 5 bases and J by 2 bases, with 21 bases between.

The CDR3 nucleotides read TGTGCCTCTTATTGGGACAGGGAGGGCCTGAACACTGAAGCTTTCTTT. The encoded protein is CASYWDREGLNTEAFF. J is TRBJ1-1 and V is TRBV19, with 9 bases fitting TRBD1. The CDR3 runs to 16 residues. V was clipped by 11 bases and J by 0 bases; unmatched bases: 13. Germline-derived CDR1 and CDR2 are LNHDA and SQIVND (reference sequence).

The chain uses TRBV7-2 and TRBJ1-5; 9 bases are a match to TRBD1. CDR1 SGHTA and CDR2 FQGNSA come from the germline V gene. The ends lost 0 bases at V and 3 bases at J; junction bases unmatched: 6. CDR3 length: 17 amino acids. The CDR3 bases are TGTGCCAGCAGCTTAGCTTACAGGGGGCTTTACAATCAGCCCCAGCATTTT. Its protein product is CASSLAYRGLYNQPQHF.

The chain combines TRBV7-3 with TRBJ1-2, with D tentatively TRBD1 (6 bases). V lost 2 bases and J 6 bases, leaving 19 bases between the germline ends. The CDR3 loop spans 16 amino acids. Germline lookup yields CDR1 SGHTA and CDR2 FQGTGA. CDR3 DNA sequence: TGTGCCAGCAGCTTAGACGGAAGACAGGAGGGTAATGGCTACACCTTC. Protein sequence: CASSLDGRQEGNGYTF.

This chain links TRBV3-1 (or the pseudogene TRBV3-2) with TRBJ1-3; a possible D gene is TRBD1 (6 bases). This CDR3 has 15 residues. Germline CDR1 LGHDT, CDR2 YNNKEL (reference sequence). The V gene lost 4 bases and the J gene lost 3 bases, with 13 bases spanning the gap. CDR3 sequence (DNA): TGTGCCAGCAGCCTGAGTTGGGGGCTTGGAAACACCATATATTTT. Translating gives CASSLSWGLGNTIYF.

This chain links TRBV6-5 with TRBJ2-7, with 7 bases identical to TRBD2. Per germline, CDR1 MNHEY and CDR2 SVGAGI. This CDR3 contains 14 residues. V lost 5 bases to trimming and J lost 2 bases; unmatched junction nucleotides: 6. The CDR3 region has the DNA TGTGCCAGCAGTCCGGGGGGATACGCCTACGAGCAGTACTTC. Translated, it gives CASSPGGYAYEQYF.